These 18 T cell receptor beta chains originate from one sample sequenced in a study of T cell clonality in common variable immunodeficiency. TCRdb keeps only in-frame clones here, not all; method: immunoSEQ multiplex PCR. The sample contains about 55,000 clones, none of them singletons. The sequencing input was peripheral blood mononuclear cells. The origin of the receptors is a person aged 18 to 69 in good health.

This clone was seen at least ten times. CDR3 DNA, as far as it was read: TGCGCCAGCAGCGCGGACAGGGGAGGCGGC. Amino acids: CASSADRGGG. The entire CDR3 sequence reads CASSADRGGGYTF. This chain connects TRBV5-1 to TRBJ1-2, with TRBD1 identical over 9 bases. The read terminates 3 residues ahead of where the CDR3 ends, so the germline J gene completes it. The length of the CDR3 is 13 residues. CDR1 SGHRS and CDR2 YFSETQ come from the germline V gene.

This clone was seen at least ten times. The CDR3 end falls 3 residues outside the read, so it is completed with the germline J gene. The J gene is TRBJ2-3, the V gene TRBV3-1 (or the pseudogene TRBV3-2), with D uncertain. The germline CDR1 and CDR2 sequences are LGHDT and YNNKEL (reference sequence). Trimming cost V 4 bases and J 0 bases, with 2 bases left between them. The CDR3 has 12 residues. The CDR3 sequence: CASSPSTDTQYF. The sequenced part of the CDR3 DNA is TGTGCCAGCAGCCCAAGCACAGATACG.

This clone was observed at least ten times. With the read ending 3 residues before the CDR3 end, the germline J gene is used to fill in that end. The chain joins TRBV6-2 or TRBV6-3 to TRBJ1-5, with 7 positions matching TRBD1. The CDR3 covers 15 residues. With V trimmed by 2 bases and J by 4 bases, 5 bases remained unmatched. Germline V CDR1 and CDR2: MNHEY, SVGEGT. The sequenced CDR3 bases are TGTGCCAGCAGTTACGCGGGACAGTCGAATCAGCCC. Translated: CASSYAGQSNQP. The CDR3, in full, reads CASSYAGQSNQPQHF.

This clone was counted ten times or more. The CDR3 end is not reached by the read, which stops 3 residues before it; the germline J gene fills it in. The J gene is TRBJ1-3, the V gene TRBV28; D may be TRBD1 (5 bases). The CDR3 is made up of 13 amino acids. V was clipped by 10 bases and J by 4 bases, with 14 bases between them. Per the germline V gene, CDR1 is MDHEN and CDR2 is SYDVKM. The covered CDR3 bases are TGTGCCACTGGGGCCGTTTGGGGAAACACC. This codes for CATGAVWGNT. The full CDR3 protein reads CATGAVWGNTIYF.

This clone was seen repeatedly, ten times or more. The sequenced fragment ends 3 residues before the CDR3 boundary, so the rest is inferred from the germline J gene. The V call is TRBV5-1, the J call TRBJ2-3; D is unresolved. Germline V gives CDR1 SGHRS, CDR2 YFSETQ. The CDR3 extends over 11 amino acids. V was cut by 2 bases and J by 7 bases, with 5 bases left in between. The CDR3 loop reads CASSFLNTQYF. The CDR3 DNA, read in part, is TGCGCCAGCAGCTTTCTAAATACG.

This clone was counted many times. Coverage ceases 3 residues before the CDR3 finishes, and the germline J gene fills in the end. The V call is TRBV4-2, the J call TRBJ2-2, with 12 bases aligning to TRBD2. The CDR3 extends over 18 amino acids. Unmatched junction bases numbered 8, after V lost 4 bases and J lost 2 bases. Germline V CDR1 and CDR2: LGHNA, YNFKEQ. The sequenced part of the CDR3 DNA is TGTGCCAGCAGCCGAGGACTAGCGGGGACTGTCAACACCGGGGAG. Amino acids: CASSRGLAGTVNTGE. In full, the CDR3 is CASSRGLAGTVNTGELFF.

This clone has ten or more counts. The sequence runs out 3 residues before the end of the CDR3; the remainder is reconstructed from the germline J gene. The chain combines TRBV5-1 with TRBJ1-1, with D maybe TRBD1 (5 bases). The ends were cut back, 4 bases at V and 1 base at J, with 14 bases in the middle. The CDR3 has 15 amino acids. Germline V lookup: CDR1 SGHRS, CDR2 YFSETQ. The CDR3 loop reads CASSNSGVGNTEAFF. CDR3 DNA, as far as it was read: TGCGCCAGCAGCAACTCGGGGGTAGGGAACACTGAA.

This clone was recorded at least ten times. With the read ending 3 residues before the CDR3 end, the germline J gene is used to fill in that end. The V call is TRBV7-3, the J call TRBJ2-1; 10 bases line up with TRBD2. J gave up 8 bases and V 2 bases, and 6 bases lay outside the gene matches. Germline CDR1 reads SGHTA; CDR2 reads FQGTGA. The CDR3 has 15 amino acids. CDR3 bases read: TGTGCCAGCAGCTTAGTACTAGCGGGAAGGGATGAG. This sequence encodes CASSLVLAGRDE. The full CDR3 is CASSLVLAGRDEQFF.

In this sample, this clone turned up many times. The sequenced fragment ends 3 residues before the CDR3 boundary, so the rest is inferred from the germline J gene. The chain employs TRBV20-1 and TRBJ2-1, with 9 bases aligning to TRBD2. V was pared by 5 bases and J by 3 bases, with 5 bases of the junction left unmatched. The CDR3 is 14 residues long. Germline V gives CDR1 DFQATT, CDR2 SNEGSKA (reference sequence). CDR3 bases read: TGCAGTGCTCACCGGACTAGCGACTACAATGAG. It specifies CSAHRTSDYNE. The complete CDR3 sequence is CSAHRTSDYNEQFF.

This clone was detected many times. Sequencing ends 3 residues short of the CDR3 end; the germline J gene provides the rest. The V gene is TRBV20-1, the J gene TRBJ2-2; perhaps TRBD1 as D (6 bases). Germline loops: CDR1 DFQATT, CDR2 SNEGSKA (reference sequence). The CDR3 is made up of 13 amino acids. The DNA read from the CDR3 is TGCAGTGCTAGAGAACAGGGTAATTCACCG. Its protein is CSAREQGNSP. From start to end, the CDR3 is CSAREQGNSPLFF.

This clone was counted at least ten times. The DNA ends 3 residues before the CDR3 does, and the rest of the CDR3 is filled in from the germline J gene. V gene TRBV11-2 combines with J gene TRBJ2-5; D might be TRBD1 (6 bases). The CDR3 length is 13 residues. CDR1 SGHAT and CDR2 FQNNGV come from the germline V gene. V lost 5 bases and J lost 5, with 12 bases in between. The CDR3 bases that were read are TGTGCCAGCAGCGCAGGGGCCCAGGAGACC. This sequence encodes CASSAGAQET. The full CDR3 sequence reads CASSAGAQETQYF.

At least ten counts were recorded for this clone. The read comes to an end 3 residues before the CDR3 does, leaving the germline J gene to fill in the end. This chain uses TRBV7-3 with TRBJ1-1; D may be TRBD1 (5 bases). CDR3 length: 15 amino acids. V dropped 5 bases and J dropped 2 bases, with 15 bases sitting between them. Germline values: CDR1 SGHTA, CDR2 FQGTGA. The CDR3 DNA, read in part, is TGTGCCAGCAGCCCCCTTGAAGGGGCTAACACTGAA. Its protein is CASSPLEGANTE. The CDR3 as a whole reads CASSPLEGANTEAFF.

This clone was counted ten times or more. One junction end disagrees with the germline gene, perhaps due to a read error. The read falls 3 residues short of the CDR3 end, and the missing part is taken from the germline J gene. The chain employs TRBV4-2 and TRBJ1-2; D is perhaps TRBD1 (5 bases). Germline loops: CDR1 LGHNA, CDR2 YNFKEQ. The length of the CDR3 is 16 residues. This CDR3 reads CASSQDGARANYGYTF. CDR3 DNA (partial): TGCGCCAGCAGCCAAGATGGGGCCAGGGCTAACTATGGC.

This clone came up many times. The read ends 3 residues early relative to the CDR3; the germline J gene fills the gap. This chain uses TRBV7-2 with TRBJ2-5; 9 nucleotides line up with TRBD1. V lost 2 bases, J lost 4 bases, and 5 bases stayed unmatched. Germline-derived CDR1 and CDR2 are SGHTA and FQGNSA. The length of the CDR3 is 15 residues. The CDR3 loop is CASSLPGTGRETQYF. The CDR3 DNA, read in part, is TGTGCCAGCAGCTTACCTGGGACAGGGAGAGAGACC. The full variable domain, rest sourced from reference TRBV7-2 and TRBJ2-5, is GAGVSQSPSNKVTEKGKDVELRCDPISGHTALYWYRQSLGQGLEFLIYFQGNSAPDKSGLPSDRFSAERTGGSVSTLTIQRTQQEDSAVYLCASSLPGTGRETQYFGPGTRLLVL.

This clone occurred many times. The read ends 3 residues before the CDR3 terminus; that terminus is restored from the germline J gene. The chain recombines TRBV12-3 or TRBV12-4 with TRBJ1-1, with 7 bases that match TRBD1. The V segment lost 7 bases and the J segment 1 base; nucleotides outside the gene matches: 3. CDR3 length equals 13 residues. The CDR3 bases that were read are TGTGCCAGCACAGACAGGGAGAACACTGAA. It is translated as CASTDRENTE. From start to end, the CDR3 is CASTDRENTEAFF.

Many counts were recorded for this clone. The CDR3 extends 3 residues past the end of the read, so its final part is completed from the germline J gene. The chain is built from TRBV12-3 or TRBV12-4 and TRBJ2-2; 8 bases align to TRBD2. The CDR3 extends over 15 amino acids. V dropped 5 bases and J dropped 3; count of bases not matched to a gene: 5. Incomplete CDR3 DNA: TGTGCCAGCAGTCTTCTAGCGGGCCACACCGGGGAG. It translates to CASSLLAGHTGE. The entire CDR3 sequence reads CASSLLAGHTGELFF.

This clone was seen repeatedly, ten times or more. The read is 3 residues too short to cover the CDR3 end, so that end is filled in from the germline J gene. V gene TRBV7-3 combines with J gene TRBJ2-1, with D unresolved. Trimming shortened V by 2 bases and J by 9 bases, and 5 bases separated the two germline ends. The germline gives CDR1 SGHTA, CDR2 FQGTGA. This CDR3 has 11 residues. CDR3 region: CASSLGSEQFF. CDR3 DNA, as far as it was read: TGTGCCAGCAGCTTAGGCAGTGAG.

This clone was detected ten times or more. From the germline J gene comes the end of the CDR3, since the read stops 3 residues before it. The rearrangement uses TRBV29-1 and TRBJ1-4; D is perhaps TRBD1 (5 bases). The V end lost 0 bases, the J end lost 5 bases, and 13 bases lay between the germline ends. This CDR3 comprises 15 residues. Germline lookup yields CDR1 SQVTM and CDR2 ANQGSEA. Here the CDR3 reads CSVEDHETANEKLFF. The covered CDR3 bases are TGCAGCGTTGAAGATCACGAGACAGCAAATGAAAAA. The entire variable domain, with the rest obtained from reference TRBV29-1 and TRBJ1-4, is as follows: SAVISQKPSRDICQRGTSLTIQCQVDSQVTMMFWYRQQPGQSLTLIATANQGSEATYESGFVIDKFPISRPNLTFSTLTVSNMSPEDSSIYLCSVEDHETANEKLFFGSGTQLSVL.